This T cell receptor (beta chain) is drawn from a study of T cells in Graves' hyperthyroidism and ophthalmopathy. Amplification of TCR beta CDR3 regions was performed using RNA transcripts as template. The study used the HTBI primer set for a first-round RT-PCR of the TCR CDR3. One entry per CDR3 protein, called by TCRdb with MiXCR from the multiplex PCR reads. Among about 260,000 distinct CDR3 sequences listed, roughly 22% were seen once. The CDR3 runs 14 residues. V lost 10 bases to trimming and J lost 5 bases; unmatched junction nucleotides: 10. In germline, CDR1 is MNHNS, CDR2 SASEGT. The rearrangement joins TRBV6-1 to TRBJ2-1; 8 nucleotides line up with TRBD2. The clonotype originates from a man aged 25 to 40 with Graves' ophthalmopathy. Sequencing was performed on blood. The CDR3 nucleotides read TGTGCCATACACGGGGGGGGCTTTAACAATGAGCAGTTCTTC. Protein sequence: CAIHGGGFNNEQFF.